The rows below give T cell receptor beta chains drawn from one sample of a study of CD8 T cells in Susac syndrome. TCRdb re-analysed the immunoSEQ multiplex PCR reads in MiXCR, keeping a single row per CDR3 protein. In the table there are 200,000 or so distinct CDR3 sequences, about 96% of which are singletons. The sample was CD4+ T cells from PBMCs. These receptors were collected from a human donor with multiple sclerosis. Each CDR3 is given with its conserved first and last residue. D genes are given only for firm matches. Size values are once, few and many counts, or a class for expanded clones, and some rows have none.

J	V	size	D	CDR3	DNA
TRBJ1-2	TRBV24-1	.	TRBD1	CAGRTGSGYTF	TGTGCCGGGAGGACAGGGAGTGGCTACACCTTC
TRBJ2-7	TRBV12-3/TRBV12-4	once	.	CASSPQQGHYEQYF	TGTGCCAGCAGTCCCCAGCAAGGACATTACGAGCAGTACTTC
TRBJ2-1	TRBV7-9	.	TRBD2	CASKTGTSVPGAYNEQFF	TGTGCCAGCAAAACCGGGACTAGCGTTCCGGGAGCCTACAATGAGCAGTTCTTC
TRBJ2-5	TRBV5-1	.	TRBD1	CASSLNSGTGGQETQYF	TGCGCCAGCAGCTTGAACTCCGGGACAGGGGGCCAAGAGACCCAGTACTTC
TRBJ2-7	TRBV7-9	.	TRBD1	CASSLGDRGPEQYF	TGTGCCAGCAGCTTAGGGGACAGGGGGCCCGAGCAGTACTTC
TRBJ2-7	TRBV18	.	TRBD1	CASSPRRQGGWSEQYF	TGTGCCAGCTCACCACGCCGACAGGGGGGATGGTCCGAGCAGTACTTC
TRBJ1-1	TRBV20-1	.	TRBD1	CSASRTGDIINTEAFF	TGCAGTGCTTCTAGGACAGGGGATATCATCAACACTGAAGCTTTCTTT
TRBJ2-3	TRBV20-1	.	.	CSARAPGRDTDTQYF	TGCAGTGCTAGAGCCCCGGGGCGGGACACAGATACGCAGTATTTT
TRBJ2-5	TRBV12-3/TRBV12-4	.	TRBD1	CASSPDRGYVTQYF	TGTGCCAGCAGTCCAGACAGGGGTTATGTGACCCAGTACTTC
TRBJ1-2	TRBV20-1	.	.	CSAREFDRDYGYTF	TGCAGTGCTAGAGAGTTCGACCGCGACTATGGCTACACCTTC
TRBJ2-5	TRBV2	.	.	CASGETQYF	TGTGCCAGCGGTGAGACCCAGTACTTC
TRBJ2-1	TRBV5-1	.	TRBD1	CASSLEYRGLNEQFF	TGCGCCAGCAGCTTGGAGTACAGGGGGCTCAATGAGCAGTTCTTC
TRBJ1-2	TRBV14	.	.	CASSPFLQGDGYTF	TGTGCCAGCAGCCCTTTTTTGCAGGGCGACGGCTACACCTTC
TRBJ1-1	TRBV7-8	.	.	CASSSRMNTEAFF	TGTGCCAGCAGCTCACGAATGAACACTGAAGCTTTCTTT
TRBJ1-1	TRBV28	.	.	CASSLPTPNSNTEAFF	TGTGCCAGCAGCCTCCCTACCCCAAACTCGAACACTGAAGCTTTCTTT
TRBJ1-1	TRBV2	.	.	CASSVTGSEAFF	TGTGCCAGCAGTGTTACGGGGTCTGAAGCTTTCTTT
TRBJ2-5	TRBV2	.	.	CASRSTLGTQYF	TGTGCCAGCAGGTCAACCCTGGGGACCCAGTACTTC
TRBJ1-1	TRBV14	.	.	CASSQNFLAEAFF	TGTGCCAGCAGCCAGAATTTCCTCGCTGAAGCTTTCTTT
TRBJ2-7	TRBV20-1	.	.	CSAPRPGGPYEQYF	TGCAGTGCCCCGCGGCCTGGAGGGCCTTACGAGCAGTACTTC
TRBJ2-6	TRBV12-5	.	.	CASGDSGANVLTF	TGTGCTAGTGGGGACTCTGGGGCCAACGTCCTGACTTTC
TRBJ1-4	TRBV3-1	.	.	CASSQGALPNEKLFF	TGTGCCAGCAGCCAAGGGGCACTCCCCAATGAAAAACTGTTTTTT
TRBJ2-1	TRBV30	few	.	CAWSVRTNAYNEQFF	TGTGCCTGGAGTGTCCGAACAAACGCCTACAATGAGCAGTTCTTC
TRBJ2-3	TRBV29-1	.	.	CSVGDSLTQYF	TGCAGCGTGGGCGACAGCCTTACGCAGTATTTT
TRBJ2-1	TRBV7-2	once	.	CASSLPGLLRNEQFF	TGTGCCAGCAGCTTACCGGGACTGCTAAGGAATGAGCAGTTCTTC
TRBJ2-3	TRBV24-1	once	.	CATSDPLGADTQYF	TGTGCCACCAGTGATCCCCTGGGGGCAGATACGCAGTATTTT
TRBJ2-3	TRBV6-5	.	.	CASSYLGSDTQYF	TGTGCCAGCAGTTATCTAGGGTCGGATACGCAGTATTTT
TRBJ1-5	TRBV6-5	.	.	CASSPTWGNQPQHF	TGTGCCAGCAGCCCGACGTGGGGCAATCAGCCCCAGCATTTT
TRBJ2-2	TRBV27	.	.	CASSLREWNTGELFF	TGTGCCAGCAGTTTACGGGAGTGGAACACCGGGGAGCTGTTTTTT
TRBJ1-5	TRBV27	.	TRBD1	CASSYDRDQPQHF	TGTGCCAGCAGTTACGACAGGGATCAGCCCCAGCATTTT
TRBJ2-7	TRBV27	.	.	CASSLRGGSPYEQYF	TGTGCCAGCAGTTTAAGGGGGGGGTCGCCCTACGAGCAGTACTTC
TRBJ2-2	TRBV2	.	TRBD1	CASREQGVNTGELFF	TGTGCCAGCAGAGAGCAGGGGGTAAACACCGGGGAGCTGTTTTTT
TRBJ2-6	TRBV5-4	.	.	CASSLRFSGANVLTF	TGTGCCAGCAGCCTGAGGTTCTCTGGGGCCAACGTCCTGACTTTC
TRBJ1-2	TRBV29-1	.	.	CSVDFRDIGSGYTF	TGCAGCGTTGACTTCCGGGACATAGGGAGTGGCTACACCTTC
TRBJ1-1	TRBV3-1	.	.	CASSQDRARGAFF	TGTGCCAGCAGCCAAGATAGGGCCCGAGGAGCTTTCTTT
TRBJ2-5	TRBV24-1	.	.	CATSDCKGEEETQYF	TGTGCCACCAGTGATTGTAAGGGAGAAGAGGAGACCCAGTACTTC
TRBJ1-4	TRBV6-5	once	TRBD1	CASSSGGNDEKLFF	TGTGCCAGCAGTTCAGGGGGCAATGATGAAAAACTGTTTTTT
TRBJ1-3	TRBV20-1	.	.	CSAGSGANSGNTIYF	TGCAGTGCGGGCAGCGGGGCGAACTCTGGAAACACCATATATTTT
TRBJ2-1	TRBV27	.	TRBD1	CASSPWGQENEQFF	TGTGCCAGCAGCCCTTGGGGACAGGAAAATGAGCAGTTCTTC
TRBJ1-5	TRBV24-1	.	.	CATSEPGTTGPQHF	TGTGCCACCAGTGAGCCTGGGACAACCGGGCCCCAGCATTTT
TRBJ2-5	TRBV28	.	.	CATESALRETQYF	TGTGCCACCGAAAGCGCCCTGCGAGAGACCCAGTACTTC
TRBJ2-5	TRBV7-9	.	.	CASSPGTAGDTQYF	TGTGCCAGCAGCCCTGGGACAGCGGGAGACACCCAGTACTTC
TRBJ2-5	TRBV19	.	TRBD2	CASSLGTSGSLGETQYF	TGTGCCAGTAGTTTAGGGACTAGCGGGAGCCTCGGGGAGACCCAGTACTTC
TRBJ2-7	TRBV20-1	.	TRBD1	CSARRQGESYEQYF	TGCAGTGCTCGAAGGCAGGGGGAGTCCTACGAGCAGTACTTC
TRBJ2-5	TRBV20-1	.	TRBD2	CIADPGGETQYF	TGCATCGCGGACCCGGGGGGAGAGACCCAGTACTTC
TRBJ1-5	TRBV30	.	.	CAWSVPPGQPQHF	TGTGCCTGGAGTGTACCGCCGGGTCAGCCCCAGCATTTT
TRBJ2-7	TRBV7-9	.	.	CASSSRGGVVYEQYF	TGTGCCAGCAGCTCCCGTGGGGGTGTAGTCTACGAGCAGTACTTC
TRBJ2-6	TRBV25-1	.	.	CASSEAGFGGRGANVLTF	TGTGCCAGCAGTGAAGCGGGTTTCGGGGGACGCGGGGCCAACGTCCTGACTTTC
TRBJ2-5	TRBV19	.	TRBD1	CASRSVGQGLETQYF	TGTGCCAGTAGGTCGGTGGGACAGGGTCTAGAGACCCAGTACTTC
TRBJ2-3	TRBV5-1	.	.	CASSDARANTQYF	TGCGCCAGCAGCGACGCCCGGGCGAATACGCAGTATTTT
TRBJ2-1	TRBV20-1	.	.	CSTGLHLYNEQFF	TGCAGTACTGGACTTCACCTCTACAATGAGCAGTTCTTC
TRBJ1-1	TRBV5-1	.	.	CASSLSARPTGLDTEAFF	TGCGCCAGCAGCTTGTCTGCCAGACCTACAGGGCTGGACACTGAAGCTTTCTTT
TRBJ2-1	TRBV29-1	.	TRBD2	CSVASTSGFIYNEQFF	TGCAGCGTCGCTTCGACTAGCGGGTTTATATACAATGAGCAGTTCTTC
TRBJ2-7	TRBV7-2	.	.	CASSSGLFIYEQYF	TGTGCCAGCAGCTCAGGACTTTTCATCTACGAGCAGTACTTC